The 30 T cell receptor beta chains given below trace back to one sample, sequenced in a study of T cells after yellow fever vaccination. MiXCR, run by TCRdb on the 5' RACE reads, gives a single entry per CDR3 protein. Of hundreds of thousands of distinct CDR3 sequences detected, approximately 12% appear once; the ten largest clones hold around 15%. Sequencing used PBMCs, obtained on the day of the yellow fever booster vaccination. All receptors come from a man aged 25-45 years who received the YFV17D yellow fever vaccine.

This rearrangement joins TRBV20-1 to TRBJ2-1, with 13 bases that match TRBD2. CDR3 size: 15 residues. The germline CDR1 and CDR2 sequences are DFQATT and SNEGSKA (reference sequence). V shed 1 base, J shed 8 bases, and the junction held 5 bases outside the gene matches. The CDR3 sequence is CSARGTSGRSHEQFF. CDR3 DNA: TGCAGTGCTAGAGGGACTAGCGGGAGATCCCATGAGCAGTTCTTC.

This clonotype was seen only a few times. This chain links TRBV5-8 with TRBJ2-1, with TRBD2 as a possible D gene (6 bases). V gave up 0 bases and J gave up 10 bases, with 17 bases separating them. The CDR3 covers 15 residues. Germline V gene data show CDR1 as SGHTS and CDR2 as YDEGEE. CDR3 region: CASSLGGGTLEEQFF. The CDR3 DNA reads TGTGCCAGCAGCTTGGGTGGAGGGACGTTGGAGGAGCAGTTCTTC.

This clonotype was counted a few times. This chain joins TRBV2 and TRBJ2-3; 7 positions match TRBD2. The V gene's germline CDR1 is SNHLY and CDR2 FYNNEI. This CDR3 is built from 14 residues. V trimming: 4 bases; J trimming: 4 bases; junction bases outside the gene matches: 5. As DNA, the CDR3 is TGTGCCAGCAGTGTGGCGGGAGTGGCAGATACGCAGTATTTT. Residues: CASSVAGVADTQYF.

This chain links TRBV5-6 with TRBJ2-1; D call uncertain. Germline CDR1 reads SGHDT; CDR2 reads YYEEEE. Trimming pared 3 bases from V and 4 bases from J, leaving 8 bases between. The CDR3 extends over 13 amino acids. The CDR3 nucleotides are TGTGCCAGCAGCTATCTGGGGTACAATGAGCAGTTCTTC. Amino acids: CASSYLGYNEQFF.

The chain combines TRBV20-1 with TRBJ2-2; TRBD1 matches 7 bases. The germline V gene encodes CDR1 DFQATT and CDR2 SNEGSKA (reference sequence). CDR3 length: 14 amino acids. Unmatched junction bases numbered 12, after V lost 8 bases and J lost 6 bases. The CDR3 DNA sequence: TGCAGTACTTCCGGGACAGTTAATGCCGGGGAGCTGTTTTTT. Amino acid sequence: CSTSGTVNAGELFF.

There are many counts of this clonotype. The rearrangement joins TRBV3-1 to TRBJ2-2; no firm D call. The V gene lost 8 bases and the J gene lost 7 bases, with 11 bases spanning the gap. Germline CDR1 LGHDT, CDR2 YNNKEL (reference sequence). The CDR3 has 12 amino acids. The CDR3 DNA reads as TGTGCCAGCGAGGCATTCGACGGGGAGCTGTTTTTT. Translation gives CASEAFDGELFF. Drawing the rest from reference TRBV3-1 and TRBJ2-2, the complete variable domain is DTAVSQTPKYLVTQMGNDKSIKCEQNLGHDTMYWYKQDSKKFLKIMFSYNNKELIINETVPNRFSPKSPDKAHLNLHINSLELGDSAVYFCASEAFDGELFFGEGSRLTVL.

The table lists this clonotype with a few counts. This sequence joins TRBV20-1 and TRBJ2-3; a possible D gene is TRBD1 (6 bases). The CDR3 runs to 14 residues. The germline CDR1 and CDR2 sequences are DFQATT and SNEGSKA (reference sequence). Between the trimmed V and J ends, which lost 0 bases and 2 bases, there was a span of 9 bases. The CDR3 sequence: CSARDQGTTDTQYF. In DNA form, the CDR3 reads TGCAGTGCTAGAGATCAGGGGACCACAGATACGCAGTATTTT.

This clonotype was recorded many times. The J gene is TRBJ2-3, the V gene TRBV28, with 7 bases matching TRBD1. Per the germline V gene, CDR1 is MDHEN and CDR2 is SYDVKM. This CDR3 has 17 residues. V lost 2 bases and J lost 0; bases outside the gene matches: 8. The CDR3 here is CASSLEKQGKSTDTQYF. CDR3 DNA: TGTGCCAGCAGTTTAGAGAAACAGGGGAAGAGCACAGATACGCAGTATTTT.

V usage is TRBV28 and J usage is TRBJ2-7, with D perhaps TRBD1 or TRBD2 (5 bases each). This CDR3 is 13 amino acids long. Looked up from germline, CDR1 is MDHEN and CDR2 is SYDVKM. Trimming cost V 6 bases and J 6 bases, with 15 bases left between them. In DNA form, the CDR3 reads TGTGCCAGCAGACCACCGGGACCCTCCGAGCAGTACTTC. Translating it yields CASRPPGPSEQYF.

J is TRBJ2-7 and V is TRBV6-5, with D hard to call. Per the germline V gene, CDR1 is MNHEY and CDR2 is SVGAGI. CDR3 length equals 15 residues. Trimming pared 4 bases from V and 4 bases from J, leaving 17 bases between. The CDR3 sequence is CASSSSPGLGYEQYF. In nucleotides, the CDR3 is TGTGCCAGCAGTTCCTCCCCGGGCCTTGGTTACGAGCAGTACTTC.

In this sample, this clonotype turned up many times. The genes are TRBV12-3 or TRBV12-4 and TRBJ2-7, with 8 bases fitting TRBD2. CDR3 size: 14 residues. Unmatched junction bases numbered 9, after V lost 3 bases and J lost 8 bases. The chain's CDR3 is CASSLAGGDGKQYF. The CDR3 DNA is TGTGCCAGCAGTTTGGCCGGGGGGGACGGGAAGCAGTACTTC.

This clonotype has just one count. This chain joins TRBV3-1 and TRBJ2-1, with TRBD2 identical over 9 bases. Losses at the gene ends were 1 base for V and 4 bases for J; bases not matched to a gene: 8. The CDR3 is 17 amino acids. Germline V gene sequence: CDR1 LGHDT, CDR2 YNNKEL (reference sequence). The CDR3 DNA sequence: TGTGCCAGCAGCCAAGTATGGCGGACTAGCGAGTACAATGAGCAGTTCTTC. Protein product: CASSQVWRTSEYNEQFF.

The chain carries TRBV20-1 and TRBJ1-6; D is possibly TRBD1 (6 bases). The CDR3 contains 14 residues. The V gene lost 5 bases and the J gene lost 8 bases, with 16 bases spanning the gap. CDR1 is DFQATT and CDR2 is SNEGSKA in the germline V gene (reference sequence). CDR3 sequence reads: CSASREGVDSPLHF. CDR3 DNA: TGCAGTGCTTCCCGGGAGGGGGTCGATTCACCCCTCCACTTT.

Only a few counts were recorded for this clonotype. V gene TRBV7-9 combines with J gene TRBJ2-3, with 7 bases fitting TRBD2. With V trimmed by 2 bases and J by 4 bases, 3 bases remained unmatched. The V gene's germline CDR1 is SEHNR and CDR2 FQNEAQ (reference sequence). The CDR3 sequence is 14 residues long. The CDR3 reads CASSLSGAADTQYF. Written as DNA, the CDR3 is TGTGCCAGCAGCTTAAGCGGGGCAGCAGATACGCAGTATTTT.

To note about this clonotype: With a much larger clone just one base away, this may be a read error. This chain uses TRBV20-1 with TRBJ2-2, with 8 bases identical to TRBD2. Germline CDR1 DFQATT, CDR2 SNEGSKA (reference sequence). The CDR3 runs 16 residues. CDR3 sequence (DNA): TGCTGTGCTAGGACCCTCGCGGGAGGATTCACCGGGGAGCTGTTTTTT. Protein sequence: CCARTLAGGFTGELFF.

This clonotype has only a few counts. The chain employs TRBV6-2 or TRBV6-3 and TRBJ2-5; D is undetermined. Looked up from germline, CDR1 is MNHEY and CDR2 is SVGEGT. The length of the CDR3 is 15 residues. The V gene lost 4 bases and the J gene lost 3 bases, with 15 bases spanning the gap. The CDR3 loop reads CASSFRSVGKETQYF. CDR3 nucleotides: TGTGCCAGCAGTTTCCGCTCCGTGGGGAAAGAGACCCAGTACTTC.

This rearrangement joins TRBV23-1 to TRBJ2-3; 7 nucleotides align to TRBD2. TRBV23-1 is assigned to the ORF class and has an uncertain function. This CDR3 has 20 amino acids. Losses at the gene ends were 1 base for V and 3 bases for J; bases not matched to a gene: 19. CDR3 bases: TGCGCCAGCAGTCAATACCGGCTAGCGGTGCCCTACCGGTGGACAGATACGCAGTATTTT. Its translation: CASSQYRLAVPYRWTDTQYF.

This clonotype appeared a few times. This CDR3 reads CASRLSPPRRNYGYTF. The CDR3 region has the DNA TGTGCCAGCCGCTTGAGCCCACCTCGACGGAACTATGGCTACACCTTC. The chain joins TRBV12-3 or TRBV12-4 to TRBJ1-2; D uncertain. V lost 8 bases, J lost 2 bases, and 21 bases lay in between. CDR3 length equals 16 residues.

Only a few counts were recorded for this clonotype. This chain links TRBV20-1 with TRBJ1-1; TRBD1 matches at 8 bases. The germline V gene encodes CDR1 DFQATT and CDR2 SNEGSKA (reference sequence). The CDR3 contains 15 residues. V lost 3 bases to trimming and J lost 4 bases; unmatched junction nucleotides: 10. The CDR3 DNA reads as TGCAGTGCTAGTCCTTTTCAGGGGGCAAGCACTGAAGCTTTCTTT. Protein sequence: CSASPFQGASTEAFF.

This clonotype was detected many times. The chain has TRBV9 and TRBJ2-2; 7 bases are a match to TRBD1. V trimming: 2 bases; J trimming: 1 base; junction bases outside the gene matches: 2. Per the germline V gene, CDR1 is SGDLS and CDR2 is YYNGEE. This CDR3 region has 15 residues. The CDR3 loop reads CASSVGQQNTGELFF. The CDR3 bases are TGTGCCAGCAGCGTGGGACAGCAGAACACCGGGGAGCTGTTTTTT.

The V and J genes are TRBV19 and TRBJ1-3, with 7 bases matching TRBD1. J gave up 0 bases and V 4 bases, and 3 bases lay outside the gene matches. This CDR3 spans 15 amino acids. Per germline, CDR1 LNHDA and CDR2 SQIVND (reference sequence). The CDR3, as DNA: TGTGCCAGTAGTACTGACAGGGACTCTGGAAACACCATATATTTT. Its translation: CASSTDRDSGNTIYF.

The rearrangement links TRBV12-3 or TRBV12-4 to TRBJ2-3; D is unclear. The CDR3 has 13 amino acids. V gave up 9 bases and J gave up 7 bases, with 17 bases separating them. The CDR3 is CASYPTGHNTQYF. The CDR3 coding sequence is TGTGCCAGTTACCCAACTGGGCACAATACGCAGTATTTT.

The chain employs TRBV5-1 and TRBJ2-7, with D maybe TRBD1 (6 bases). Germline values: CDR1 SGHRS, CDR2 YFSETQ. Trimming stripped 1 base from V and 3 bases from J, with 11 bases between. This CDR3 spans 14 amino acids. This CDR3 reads CASSLFSGVYEQYF. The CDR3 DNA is TGCGCCAGCAGCTTGTTTTCAGGGGTCTACGAGCAGTACTTC.

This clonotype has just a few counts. The CDR3 protein is CASSIDLSSYNEQFF. The CDR3 nucleotides are TGTGCCAGCAGCATAGACTTGAGCTCCTACAATGAGCAGTTCTTC. The rearrangement links TRBV21-1 to TRBJ2-1. TRBV21-1 is marked as a pseudogene. This CDR3 has 15 residues.

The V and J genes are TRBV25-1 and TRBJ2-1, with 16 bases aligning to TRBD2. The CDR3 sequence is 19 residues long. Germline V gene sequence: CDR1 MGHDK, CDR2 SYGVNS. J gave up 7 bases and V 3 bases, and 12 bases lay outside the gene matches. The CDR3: CASSDPFGTSGRGGNEQFF. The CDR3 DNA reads TGTGCCAGCAGTGACCCCTTTGGGACTAGCGGGAGGGGGGGTAATGAGCAGTTCTTC. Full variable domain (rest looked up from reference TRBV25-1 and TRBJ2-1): EADIYQTPRYLVIGTGKKITLECSQTMGHDKMYWYQQDPGMELHLIHYSYGVNSTEKGDLSSESTVSRIRTEHFPLTLESARPSHTSQYLCASSDPFGTSGRGGNEQFFGPGTRLTVL.

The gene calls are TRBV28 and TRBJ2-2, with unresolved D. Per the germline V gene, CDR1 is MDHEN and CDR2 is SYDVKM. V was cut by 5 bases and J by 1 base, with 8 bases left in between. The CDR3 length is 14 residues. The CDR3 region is CASSGQKNTGELFF. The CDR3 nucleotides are TGTGCCAGCAGTGGCCAAAAGAACACCGGGGAGCTGTTTTTT.

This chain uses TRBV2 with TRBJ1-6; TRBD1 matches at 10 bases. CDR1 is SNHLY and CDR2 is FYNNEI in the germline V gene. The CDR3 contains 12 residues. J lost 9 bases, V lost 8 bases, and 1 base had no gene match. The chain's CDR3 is CASRDRGSPLHF. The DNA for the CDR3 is TGTGCCAGCCGGGACAGGGGTTCACCCCTCCACTTT.

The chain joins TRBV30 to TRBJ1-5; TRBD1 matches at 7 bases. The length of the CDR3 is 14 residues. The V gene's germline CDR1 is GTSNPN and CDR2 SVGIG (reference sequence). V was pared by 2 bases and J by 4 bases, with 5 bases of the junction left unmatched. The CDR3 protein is CAWSIGTENQPQHF. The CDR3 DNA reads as TGTGCCTGGAGTATCGGGACAGAAAATCAGCCCCAGCATTTT.

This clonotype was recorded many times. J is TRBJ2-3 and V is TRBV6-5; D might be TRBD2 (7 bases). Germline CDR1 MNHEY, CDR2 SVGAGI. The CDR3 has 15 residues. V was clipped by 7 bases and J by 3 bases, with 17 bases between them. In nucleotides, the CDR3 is TGTGCCAGCAACCGAAGAGGGGGGGGGACAGATACGCAGTATTTT. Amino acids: CASNRRGGGTDTQYF.

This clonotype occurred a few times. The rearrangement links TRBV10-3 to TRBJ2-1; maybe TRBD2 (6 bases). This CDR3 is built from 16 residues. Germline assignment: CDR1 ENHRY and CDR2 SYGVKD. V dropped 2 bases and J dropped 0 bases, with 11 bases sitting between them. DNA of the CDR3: TGTGCCATCAGTGAGGGAGGGAGTCGCTCCTACAATGAGCAGTTCTTC. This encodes CAISEGGSRSYNEQFF.